This TCR beta chain was recorded in a study of cytomegalovirus exposure and HLA in healthy donors. Study at large: Per a later analysis, the roughly 690 first-cohort and 95 to 150 validation repertoires shared one platform.

The repertoire was sequenced with immunoSEQ multiplex PCR; TCRdb's copy has only in-frame clones and lacks some. In the table there are about 66,000 clones, 97% of which are singletons. CDR3 size: 15 residues. Trimming took 4 bases from V and 0 from J, leaving 10 bases between them. The germline gives CDR1 MNHNS, CDR2 SASEGT. Separate from the roughly 610-subject first cohort, the roughly 110-subject validation cohort was the one that the donors belonged to. Sequencing input: PBMCs. This chain connects TRBV6-1 to TRBJ2-1, with D perhaps matching TRBD2 (6 bases). The TCR originated in a woman under 30 in good health and CMV-seropositive. The CDR3 coding sequence is TGTGCCAGCAGTGGGGGGGTATTCTCCTACAATGAGCAGTTCTTC. It is translated as CASSGGVFSYNEQFF.